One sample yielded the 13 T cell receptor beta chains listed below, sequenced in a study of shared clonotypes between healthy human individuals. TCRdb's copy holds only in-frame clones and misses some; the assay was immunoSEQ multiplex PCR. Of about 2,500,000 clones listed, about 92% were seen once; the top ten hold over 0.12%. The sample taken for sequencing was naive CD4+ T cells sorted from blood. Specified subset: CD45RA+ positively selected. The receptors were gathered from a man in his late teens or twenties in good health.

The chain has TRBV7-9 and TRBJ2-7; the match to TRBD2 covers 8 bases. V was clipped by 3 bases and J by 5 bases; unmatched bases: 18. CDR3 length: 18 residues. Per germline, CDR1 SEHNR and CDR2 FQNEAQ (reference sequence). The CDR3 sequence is CASSLNRERGAGDHEQYF. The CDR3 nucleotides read TGTGCCAGCAGCTTGAATCGGGAAAGGGGAGCGGGAGACCACGAGCAGTACTTC.

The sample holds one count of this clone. The CDR3 region has the DNA TGCAGCGTTGAAGAAGGACAGGGAGGGCCCGGATCTGGGGCCAACGTCCTGACTTTC. Its protein product is CSVEEGQGGPGSGANVLTF. The rearrangement joins TRBV29-1 to TRBJ2-6, with D possibly being TRBD1 (8 bases). CDR3 size: 19 residues. Germline CDR1 reads SQVTM; CDR2 reads ANQGSEA. The V end was cut by 0 bases, the J end by 1 base, with 19 bases between.

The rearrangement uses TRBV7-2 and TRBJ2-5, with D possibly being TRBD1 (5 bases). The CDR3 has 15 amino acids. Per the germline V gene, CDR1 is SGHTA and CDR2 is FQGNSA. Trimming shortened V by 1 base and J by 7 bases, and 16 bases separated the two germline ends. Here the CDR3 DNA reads TGTGCCAGCAGCTTAGACCCTCGGCAGGGCGGGACCCAGTACTTC. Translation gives CASSLDPRQGGTQYF.

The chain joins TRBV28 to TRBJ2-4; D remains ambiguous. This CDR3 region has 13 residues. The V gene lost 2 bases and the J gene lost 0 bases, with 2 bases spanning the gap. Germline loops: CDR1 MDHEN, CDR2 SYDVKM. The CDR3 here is CASSLKAKNIQYF. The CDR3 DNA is TGTGCCAGCAGTTTAAAAGCCAAAAACATTCAGTACTTC.

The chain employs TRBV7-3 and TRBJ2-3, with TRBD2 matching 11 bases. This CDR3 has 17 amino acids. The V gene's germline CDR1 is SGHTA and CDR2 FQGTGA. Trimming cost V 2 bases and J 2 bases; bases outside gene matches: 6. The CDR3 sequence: CASSLGLAGGVTDTQYF. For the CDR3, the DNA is TGTGCCAGCAGCTTAGGGCTAGCGGGGGGTGTCACAGATACGCAGTATTTT.

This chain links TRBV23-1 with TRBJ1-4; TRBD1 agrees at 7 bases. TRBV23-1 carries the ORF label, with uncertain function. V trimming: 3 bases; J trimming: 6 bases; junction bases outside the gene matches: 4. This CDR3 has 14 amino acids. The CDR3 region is CASSHSQGDEKLFF. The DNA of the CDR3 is TGCGCCAGCAGTCATTCTCAGGGGGATGAAAAACTGTTTTTT.

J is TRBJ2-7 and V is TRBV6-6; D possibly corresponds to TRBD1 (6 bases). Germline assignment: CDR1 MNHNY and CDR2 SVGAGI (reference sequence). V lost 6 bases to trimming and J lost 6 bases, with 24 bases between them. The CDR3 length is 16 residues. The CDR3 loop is CASSQGPRLTSSEQYF. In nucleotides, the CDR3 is TGTGCCAGCAGCCAGGGGCCGCGTCTCACCAGTTCCGAGCAGTACTTC.

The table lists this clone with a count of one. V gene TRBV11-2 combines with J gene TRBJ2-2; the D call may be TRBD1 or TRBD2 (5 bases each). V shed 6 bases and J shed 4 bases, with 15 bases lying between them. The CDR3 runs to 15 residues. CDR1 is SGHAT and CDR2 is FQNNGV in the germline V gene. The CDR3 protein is CASRQPGRGTGELFF. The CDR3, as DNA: TGTGCCAGCAGACAACCGGGACGGGGCACCGGGGAGCTGTTTTTT.

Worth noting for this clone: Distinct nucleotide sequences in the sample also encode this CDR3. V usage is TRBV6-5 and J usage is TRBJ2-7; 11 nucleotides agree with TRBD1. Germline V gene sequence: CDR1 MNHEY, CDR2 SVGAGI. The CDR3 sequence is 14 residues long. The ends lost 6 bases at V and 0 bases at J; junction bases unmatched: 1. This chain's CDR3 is CASRGTGGSYEQYF. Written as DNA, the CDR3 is TGTGCCAGCAGGGGGACAGGGGGCTCCTACGAGCAGTACTTC.

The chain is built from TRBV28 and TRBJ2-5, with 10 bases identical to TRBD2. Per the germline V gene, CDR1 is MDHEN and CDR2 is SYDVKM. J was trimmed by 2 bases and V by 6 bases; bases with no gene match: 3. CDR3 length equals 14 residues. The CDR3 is CASSLAGAQETQYF. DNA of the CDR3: TGTGCCAGCAGCCTAGCGGGGGCTCAAGAGACCCAGTACTTC. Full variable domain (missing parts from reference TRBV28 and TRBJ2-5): DVKVTQSSRYLVKRTGEKVFLECVQDMDHENMFWYRQDPGLGLRLIYFSYDVKMKEKGDIPEGYSVSREKKERFSLILESASTNQTSMYLCASSLAGAQETQYFGPGTRLLVL.

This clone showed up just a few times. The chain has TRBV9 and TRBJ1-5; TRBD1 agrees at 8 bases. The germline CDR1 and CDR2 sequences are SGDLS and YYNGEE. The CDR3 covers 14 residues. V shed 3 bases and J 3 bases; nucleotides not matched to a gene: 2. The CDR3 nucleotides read TGTGCCAGCAGCGCTCAGGGGGCCAATCAGCCCCAGCATTTT. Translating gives CASSAQGANQPQHF.

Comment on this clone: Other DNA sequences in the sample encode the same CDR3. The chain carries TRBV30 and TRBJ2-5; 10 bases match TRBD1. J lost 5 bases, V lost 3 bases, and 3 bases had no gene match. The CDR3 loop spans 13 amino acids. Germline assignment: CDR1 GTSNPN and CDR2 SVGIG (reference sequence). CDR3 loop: CAWRDRGIETQYF. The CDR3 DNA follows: TGTGCCTGGAGGGACAGGGGGATCGAGACCCAGTACTTC.

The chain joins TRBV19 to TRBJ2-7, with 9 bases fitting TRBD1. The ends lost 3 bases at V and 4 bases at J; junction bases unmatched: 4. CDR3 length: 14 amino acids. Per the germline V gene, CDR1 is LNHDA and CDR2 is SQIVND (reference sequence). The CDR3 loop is CASSIGTGKYEQYF. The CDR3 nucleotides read TGTGCCAGTAGTATTGGGACAGGGAAGTACGAGCAGTACTTC. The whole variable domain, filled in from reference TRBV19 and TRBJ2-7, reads DGGITQSPKYLFRKEGQNVTLSCEQNLNHDAMYWYRQDPGQGLRLIYYSQIVNDFQKGDIAEGYSVSREKKESFPLTVTSAQKNPTAFYLCASSIGTGKYEQYFGPGTRLTVT.